Listed below are T cell receptor beta chains from one sample, sequenced in a study of cytomegalovirus exposure and HLA in healthy donors. Libraries were prepared by immunoSEQ multiplex PCR; TCRdb keeps only in-frame clonotypes and omits some of them. In the table there are 200,000 to 300,000 clones, around 80% of which are singletons. The specimen was PBMCs. The receptors were sampled from a woman aged 35 to 49 in good health and CMV-seropositive. Each CDR3 is given with its conserved first and last residue. Fields, in order: J gene, V gene, clone size, CDR3 protein. Clone size is given for some rows only: seen once, a few or many times, or a class if the clone is expanded.

TRBJ2-2,TRBV5-1,once,CASSVDPLAGITGELFF
TRBJ2-7,TRBV21-1,-,CASSKAHKQGARFYEQYF
TRBJ2-1,TRBV4-1,-,CASSLQRGTSGGAFDEQFF
TRBJ1-2,TRBV7-9,-,CASSWTGRGGYTF
TRBJ1-1,TRBV30,-,CAWSRTGNTEAFF
TRBJ2-1,TRBV9,-,CASSVAPTIINNEQFF
TRBJ2-7,TRBV27,-,CAAEGRDSSYEQYF
TRBJ1-3,TRBV9,once,CASSVESPEVAGNTIYF
TRBJ1-6,TRBV6-6,-,CASSSGGRGANSPLHF
TRBJ2-5,TRBV7-9,-,CASSLMGRGGLVTQYF
TRBJ1-3,TRBV5-1,-,CASSTDRWRGNTIYF
TRBJ2-2,TRBV10-3,-,CAISDGRTETSGELFF
TRBJ2-2,TRBV25-1,-,CASSESYRSNTGELFF
TRBJ1-2,TRBV5-8,few,CASRPGQGHYGYTF
TRBJ2-1,TRBV9,-,CASSLSSGGAHLSSYNEQFF
TRBJ2-5,TRBV7-9,once,CASSQNRGGGETQYF
TRBJ1-3,TRBV9,-,CASSVGQGALGNTIYF
TRBJ2-7,TRBV11-2,-,CASRGGSYEQYF
TRBJ1-1,TRBV29-1,-,CSVDRGFSTEAFF
TRBJ2-2,TRBV19,-,CASSIWGTSPQNTGELFF
TRBJ2-7,TRBV4-1,-,CASSLRRGGEQYF
TRBJ1-1,TRBV14,-,CASSQGHNTEAFF
TRBJ2-7,TRBV28,-,CASSSTGRSSYEQYF
TRBJ2-2,TRBV5-1,-,CASTRTSNTGELFF
TRBJ2-7,TRBV19,-,CASSVMGQGSQEQYF
TRBJ1-3,TRBV12-5,-,CASGPKTFRNTIYF
TRBJ2-7,TRBV28,-,CASSLYGSDSVIEQYF
TRBJ2-1,TRBV6-5,-,CASRRRGGNNEQFF
TRBJ1-2,TRBV5-1,-,CASTEREDYGYTF
TRBJ2-3,TRBV30,-,CAWSVLWGDTQYF
TRBJ2-5,TRBV5-1,once,CASSRDRGETQYF
TRBJ2-7,TRBV6-5,-,CASSISGQGKYEQYF
TRBJ2-1,TRBV29-1,-,CSVVWGGDEQFF
TRBJ1-1,TRBV6-6,-,CASSYSGQAEAFF
TRBJ1-6,TRBV4-3,-,CASSQEIARVNSPLHF
TRBJ1-3,TRBV5-1,-,CASSLVGPRRGGNTIYF
TRBJ1-1,TRBV7-8,-,CASSPGTGKMNTEAFF
TRBJ1-5,TRBV2,-,CASSDGYSNQPQHF
TRBJ2-7,TRBV7-9,-,CSSSFRDRGRYEQYF
TRBJ2-1,TRBV6-6,few,CASRTGQGSEQFF
TRBJ2-7,TRBV9,once,CASSVAPSTVYEQYF
TRBJ2-3,TRBV30,-,CAWSVMYTDTQYF
TRBJ1-2,TRBV5-4,-,CASSFLGEDGYTF
TRBJ2-2,TRBV5-1,-,CASSLVVTGNPGELFF
TRBJ2-7,TRBV2,-,CASSEGGAGDHEQYF
TRBJ1-5,TRBV7-8,-,CASSLARQPKNQPQHF
TRBJ2-7,TRBV13,-,CASSFTQGISYEQYF
-,TRBV9,few,CASSVATGQDLYEQYF
TRBJ1-4,TRBV7-9,few,CASSEDNRGEKLFF
TRBJ2-3,TRBV2,-,CASSDEGLAGGISTDTQYF
TRBJ2-7,TRBV21-1,-,CASSMGDRGSYEQYF
TRBJ1-2,TRBV10-3,-,CAIDRGTGYGYTF
TRBJ2-2,TRBV15,-,CATSRDSGELFF
TRBJ1-1,TRBV4-3,-,CASSQIGGVLGEAFF
TRBJ2-3,TRBV27,few,CASSSHDTADTQYF
TRBJ1-1,TRBV5-4,-,CASSLQTGGTEAFF
TRBJ1-4,TRBV6-5,few,CAAAGGYNEKLFF
TRBJ1-2,TRBV10-3,-,CAISESGQSNYGYTF